The 26 T cell receptor beta chains reported below all come from one sample, sequenced in a study of OX40 agonist ivuxolimab in advanced cancers. Assay: immunoSEQ multiplex PCR; the TCRdb copy retains only in-frame clones and omits some. Here the sample spans about 80,000 clones, around 92% being singletons. Sequencing was performed on CD4+ or CD8+ T cells sorted from blood, taken in a trial of the OX40 agonist ivuxolimab. The origin of the receptors is an adult with an advanced solid tumor such as melanoma, head and neck, liver or kidney cancer.

This chain links TRBV5-1 with TRBJ1-1, with a weak D call TRBD1 (6 bases). The CDR3 loop spans 16 amino acids. Germline assignment: CDR1 SGHRS and CDR2 YFSETQ. The V gene lost 0 bases and the J gene lost 3 bases, with 15 bases spanning the gap. The DNA of the CDR3 is TGCGCCAGCAGCTTGGAATCGGGCAGGGGACACACTGAAGCTTTCTTT. It translates to CASSLESGRGHTEAFF.

This clone showed up just once. The CDR3 here is CASSSDGTTEAFF. CDR3 DNA: TGTGCCAGCAGCTCCGACGGGACCACTGAAGCTTTCTTT. J is TRBJ1-1 and V is TRBV7-6; possibly TRBD1 for D (5 bases). Germline CDR1 reads SGHVS; CDR2 reads FNYEAQ. Trimming removed 4 bases from V and 4 bases from J, with 10 bases in between. The CDR3 consists of 13 residues. Full variable domain (missing parts from reference TRBV7-6 and TRBJ1-1): GAGVSQSPRYKVTKRGQDVALRCDPISGHVSLYWYRQALGQGPEFLTYFNYEAQQDKSGLPNDRFSAERPEGSISTLTIQRTEQRDSAMYRCASSSDGTTEAFFGQGTRLTVV.

This chain links TRBV2 with TRBJ1-6; TRBD1 is a possible D gene (5 bases). Trimming pared 5 bases from V and 9 bases from J, leaving 14 bases between. CDR3 length equals 14 residues. CDR1 is SNHLY and CDR2 is FYNNEI in the germline V gene. This CDR3 reads CASSFWPGGSPLHF. Here the CDR3 DNA reads TGTGCCAGCAGTTTCTGGCCGGGGGGTTCACCCCTCCACTTT.

The V and J genes are TRBV11-2 and TRBJ2-3; 15 nucleotides align to TRBD2. CDR1 is SGHAT and CDR2 is FQNNGV in the germline V gene. Trimming took 5 bases from V and 3 from J; bases not matched to a gene: 9. CDR3 length: 18 residues. The CDR3 loop is CASSERTSGGAWTDTQYF. The CDR3 bases are TGTGCCAGCAGCGAGAGGACTAGCGGGGGGGCTTGGACAGATACGCAGTATTTT. The complete variable domain, with remaining parts taken from reference TRBV11-2 and TRBJ2-3, reads EAGVAQSPRYKIIEKRQSVAFWCNPISGHATLYWYQQILGQGPKLLIQFQNNGVVDDSQLPKDRFSAERLKGVDSTLKIQPAKLEDSAVYLCASSERTSGGAWTDTQYFGPGTRLTVL.

This clone occurred once. The genes are TRBV7-8 and TRBJ1-5; TRBD1 agrees at 10 bases. V shed 5 bases and J 3 bases; nucleotides not matched to a gene: 7. Germline assignment: CDR1 SGHVS and CDR2 FQNEAQ. This CDR3 comprises 16 residues. CDR3 bases: TGTGCCAGCAGCAATAGACAGGGGGCGGACAATCAGCCCCAGCATTTT. The encoded protein is CASSNRQGADNQPQHF.

The chain has TRBV13 and TRBJ2-7, with 8 bases identical to TRBD1. Trimming took 4 bases from V and 3 from J; bases not matched to a gene: 5. This CDR3 region has 14 residues. Germline-derived CDR1 and CDR2 are PRHDT and FYEKMQ (reference sequence). The CDR3: CASSWTGSNYEQYF. DNA of the CDR3: TGTGCCAGCAGCTGGACAGGGAGTAACTACGAGCAGTACTTC.

This chain connects TRBV19 to TRBJ1-1; 9 bases line up with TRBD1. Germline V gives CDR1 LNHDA, CDR2 SQIVND (reference sequence). Trimming removed 5 bases from V and 3 bases from J; junction bases left unmatched: 10. This CDR3 has 16 residues. The CDR3 nucleotides are TGTGCCAGTAGTCCGTGGGACAGGGATTGGGACACTGAAGCTTTCTTT. It codes for CASSPWDRDWDTEAFF.

This clone was seen once. The CDR3 here is CASSVKGSPGETQYF. The DNA for the CDR3 is TGTGCCAGCAGCGTAAAGGGCTCTCCTGGGGAGACCCAGTACTTC. The chain employs TRBV9 and TRBJ2-5; no clear D. Trimming removed 1 base from V and 5 bases from J, with 15 bases in between. The CDR3 totals 15 residues. CDR1 and CDR2 from the germline V gene are SGDLS and YYNGEE.

This chain connects TRBV4-1 to TRBJ2-1, with 11 bases fitting TRBD2. With 0 bases clipped from V and 6 bases from J, the junction kept 4 bases outside the gene matches. The CDR3 contains 16 residues. Looked up from germline, CDR1 is MGHRA and CDR2 is YSYEKL. CDR3 region: CASSQDSSGGANEQFF. The DNA for the CDR3 is TGCGCCAGCAGCCAAGATAGTAGCGGGGGGGCCAATGAGCAGTTCTTC.

The V and J genes are TRBV19 and TRBJ2-1; D gene ambiguous. From germline, CDR1 is LNHDA and CDR2 SQIVND (reference sequence). The CDR3 runs 15 residues. V shed 0 bases and J shed 0 bases, with 6 bases lying between them. The CDR3 loop reads CASSIDRSSYNEQFF. The CDR3 DNA reads TGTGCCAGTAGTATAGACAGAAGCTCCTACAATGAGCAGTTCTTC.

This clone was counted between two and nine times. This sample includes further DNA sequences coding for the same CDR3. This sequence joins TRBV6-5 and TRBJ2-3; no firm D call. In germline, CDR1 is MNHEY, CDR2 SVGAGI. This CDR3 spans 14 amino acids. V was pared by 6 bases and J by 0 bases, with 10 bases between. CDR3 sequence reads: CASSPDTSTDTQYF. In DNA, the CDR3 is TGTGCCAGCAGCCCCGACACTAGCACAGATACGCAGTATTTT.

Note on this clone: Compared with germline, one end of the junction differs, possibly owing to a read error. The rearrangement joins TRBV7-7 to TRBJ2-7, with 8 nucleotides matching TRBD1. Germline-derived CDR1 and CDR2 are SSHAT and FNYEAQ (reference sequence). This CDR3 has 13 amino acids. The DNA of the CDR3 is TGTGCTAGCAGCTACGGGACAGGCTACGAGCAGTACTTC. Translation gives CASSYGTGYEQYF.

The CDR3 protein is CASSPGQGGQPQHF. The CDR3, as DNA: TGTGCCAGCAGCCCTGGACAGGGGGGTCAGCCCCAGCATTTT. The chain links TRBV5-6 to TRBJ1-5; TRBD1 aligns across 10 bases. Looked up from germline, CDR1 is SGHDT and CDR2 is YYEEEE. J gave up 6 bases and V 4 bases, and 4 bases lay outside the gene matches. The CDR3 is 14 residues long.

Worth noting for this clone: The sample contains more than one DNA sequence encoding this CDR3. The CDR3 here is CASSLAPYNEQFF. The CDR3 DNA reads TGCGCCAGCAGCTTGGCCCCCTACAATGAGCAGTTCTTC. This chain uses TRBV5-1 with TRBJ2-1; D is uncertain. V lost 0 bases and J lost 2, with 3 bases in between. Germline values: CDR1 SGHRS, CDR2 YFSETQ. The length of the CDR3 is 13 residues.

The chain employs TRBV18 and TRBJ1-2; D is possibly TRBD1 (5 bases). The CDR3 is made up of 14 amino acids. V shed 5 bases and J shed 2 bases, with 12 bases lying between them. Germline V gene data show CDR1 as KGHSH and CDR2 as LQKENI. CDR3 sequence reads: CASSTGRGNYGYTF. The DNA for the CDR3 is TGTGCCAGCTCAACCGGGAGGGGAAACTATGGCTACACCTTC. Full variable domain (outside the CDR3, taken from reference TRBV18 and TRBJ1-2): NAGVMQNPRHLVRRRGQEARLRCSPMKGHSHVYWYRQLPEEGLKFMVYLQKENIIDESGMPKERFSAEFPKEGPSILRIQQVVRGDSAAYFCASSTGRGNYGYTFGSGTRLTVV.

V is TRBV25-1 and J is TRBJ2-7, with TRBD1 matching over 12 bases. Germline CDR1 and CDR2: MGHDK and SYGVNS. Trimming took 4 bases from V and 1 from J; bases not matched to a gene: 2. The CDR3 loop spans 15 amino acids. DNA for the CDR3: TGTGCCAGCAGTGGGGACAGGGGGCAGTCCTACGAGCAGTACTTC. This gives the protein CASSGDRGQSYEQYF.

This sequence joins TRBV11-2 and TRBJ2-7; the D is unclear. V shed 4 bases and J shed 0 bases, with 7 bases lying between them. Germline CDR1 and CDR2: SGHAT and FQNNGV. The CDR3 is 13 residues long. The CDR3, as DNA: TGTGCCAGCAGCTGGACCGACTCCTACGAGCAGTACTTC. As protein: CASSWTDSYEQYF.

This rearrangement joins TRBV19 to TRBJ1-1, with D hard to call. Germline CDR1 LNHDA, CDR2 SQIVND (reference sequence). Trimming left V 4 bases short and J 0 bases short, with 6 bases between. The CDR3 length is 13 residues. The CDR3 nucleotides read TGTGCCAGTAGTAATTCACTGAACACTGAAGCTTTCTTT. It is translated as CASSNSLNTEAFF.

The J gene is TRBJ2-2, the V gene TRBV10-3; the D is unclear. From germline, CDR1 is ENHRY and CDR2 SYGVKD. The V end was cut by 2 bases, the J end by 5 bases, with 3 bases between. The CDR3 runs 12 residues. The CDR3 loop reads CAISETTGELFF. The DNA for the CDR3 is TGTGCCATCAGTGAGACGACCGGGGAGCTGTTTTTT.

The CDR3 nucleotides are TGTGCCACCCTTCAGACAGCTAACTATGGCTACACCTTC. Translating it yields CATLQTANYGYTF. This chain joins TRBV10-3 and TRBJ1-2; D possibly corresponds to TRBD1 (5 bases). The CDR3 consists of 13 residues. Germline CDR1 ENHRY, CDR2 SYGVKD. V was pared by 10 bases and J by 0 bases, with 12 bases between.

This chain joins TRBV11-2 and TRBJ2-2, with 7 bases aligning to TRBD1. Germline CDR1 SGHAT, CDR2 FQNNGV. V was clipped by 3 bases and J by 7 bases; unmatched bases: 14. The CDR3 totals 17 residues. The CDR3 spells CASSLFPPDRANGELFF. The CDR3 DNA reads as TGTGCCAGCAGCTTGTTCCCTCCCGACAGGGCGAACGGGGAGCTGTTTTTT.

The CDR3: CASSLGTSGAEETQYF. CDR3 DNA sequence: TGCGCCAGCAGCCTCGGGACTAGCGGGGCCGAAGAGACCCAGTACTTC. The V call is TRBV5-1, the J call TRBJ2-5, with 13 positions matching TRBD2. V gave up 4 bases and J gave up 3 bases; unmatched junction bases: 6. This CDR3 is built from 16 residues. CDR1 SGHRS and CDR2 YFSETQ come from the germline V gene.

The chain couples TRBV19 to TRBJ2-7; the D gene is possibly TRBD1 (6 bases). This CDR3 has 14 residues. V lost 1 base, J lost 2 bases, and 9 bases lay in between. Germline V gene data show CDR1 as LNHDA and CDR2 as SQIVND (reference sequence). The DNA of the CDR3 is TGTGCCAGTAGTATAGCAGGGACACCCTACGAGCAGTACTTC. It codes for CASSIAGTPYEQYF.

The CDR3 reads CASSGRRNEQFF. Here the CDR3 DNA reads TGTGCCAGCAGCGGCCGGCGAAATGAGCAGTTCTTC. The chain couples TRBV13 to TRBJ2-1; no reliable D call. V dropped 5 bases and J dropped 7 bases, with 9 bases sitting between them. The CDR3 spans 12 residues. Germline CDR1 PRHDT, CDR2 FYEKMQ (reference sequence). The whole variable domain, remainder taken from reference TRBV13 and TRBJ2-1, is AAGVIQSPRHLIKEKRETATLKCYPIPRHDTVYWYQQGPGQDPQFLISFYEKMQSDKGSIPDRFSAQQFSDYHSELNMSSLELGDSALYFCASSGRRNEQFFGPGTRLTVL.

The chain is built from TRBV6-1 and TRBJ2-3; 10 bases match TRBD2. CDR1 is MNHNS and CDR2 is SASEGT in the germline V gene. V was clipped by 4 bases and J by 3 bases; unmatched bases: 10. This CDR3 has 17 residues. CDR3 in DNA: TGTGCCAGCAGTGCCTCTTTGGGACTAGCGAAAACAGATACGCAGTATTTT. Translated: CASSASLGLAKTDTQYF.

The chain is built from TRBV27 and TRBJ2-1, with 7 bases aligning to TRBD2. CDR1 MNHEY and CDR2 SMNVEV come from the germline V gene (reference sequence). The length of the CDR3 is 16 residues. Trimming cost V 4 bases and J 9 bases; bases outside gene matches: 15. CDR3 region: CASSSIAGLNPVEQFF. The CDR3 region has the DNA TGTGCCAGCAGTTCAATAGCGGGCTTGAACCCCGTTGAGCAGTTCTTC.